This T cell receptor beta chain was identified during a study of patients and donors after allogeneic stem cell transplantation. CDR3 size: 14 residues. CDR1 and CDR2 (germline): LGHNA, YSLEER. V gave up 3 bases and J gave up 5 bases; unmatched junction bases: 3. From the RT-PCR reads, TCRdb called clonotypes with MiXCR, one entry per CDR3 protein. The data show 150,000 to 250,000 distinct CDR3 sequences, with less than 45% seen just once and 33% held by the top ten. This chain connects TRBV4-3 to TRBJ2-1; 8 nucleotides agree with TRBD2. The source of this sequence is a human donor who was either an allogeneic HSCT recipient or a stem cell or donor lymphocyte infusion donor (not recorded which). It is not recorded whose cells these are; they may come from a transplant donor. Source material: blood, either unsorted or a sorted T cell fraction (not recorded which). Here the CDR3 reads CASSHGLANNEQFF. The CDR3 bases are TGCGCCAGCAGCCATGGACTAGCCAACAATGAGCAGTTCTTC.